This T cell receptor (beta chain) was sequenced for a study of T-cell reconstitution after alpha-beta-depleted transplantation in children. Preparation of the TCRbeta library was carried out with unique molecular identifiers. TCRdb independently ran MiXCR on the PCR reads; one entry per CDR3 protein. The sample records more than 550,000 distinct CDR3 sequences, 10% to 13% being singletons. V dropped 6 bases and J dropped 0 bases, with 14 bases sitting between them. The CDR3 length is 15 residues. A word on this clonotype: Lacking the conserved final phenylalanine or tryptophan, this CDR3 likely reflects a read error.

V and J are TRBV12-3 or TRBV12-4 and TRBJ1-1; D is unclear. This specimen was PBMCs from the stem cell graft donor, taken from the stem cell graft. This sequence originates from a human donor who donated a stem cell graft to a child with acute myeloid leukemia. The CDR3 reads CASSPGLTMNTEAFC. The CDR3 DNA reads TGTGCCAGCAGCCCGGGCCTGACAATGAACACTGAAGCTTTCTGT.